This T cell receptor (beta chain) is drawn from a study of OX40 agonist ivuxolimab in advanced cancers. Describing the broader study: Ivuxolimab was an agonistic, fully human IgG2 monoclonal antibody directed against OX40 (CD134), a costimulatory receptor. Intravenous ivuxolimab was administered to patients every 2 weeks at six dose levels: 0.01, 0.1, 0.3, 1.5, 3 and 10 mg/kg. Of the approximately 50 patients in dose escalation, some 20 had hepatocellular carcinoma, about 15 had melanoma, 9 had renal cell carcinoma and 9 had head and neck cancer. The dose-escalation cohort was roughly 83% male with a mean age of approximately 59 years, ranging from roughly 23 to 90. Prior anti-PD-1, anti-PD-L1 or anti-CTLA-4 therapy was permitted, and checkpoint inhibitors had been received by about 37% of dose-escalation patients. Three dose-escalation patients achieved partial responses, one with hepatocellular carcinoma and two with cutaneous melanoma. The purpose of peripheral TCRbeta sequencing was to test whether ivuxolimab changed TCR sequence diversity and led to clonal T-cell expansion. The paper describes the monotherapy dose-escalation part (N ≈ 51 patients) of the phase I trial of ivuxolimab. Broad study findings and their caveats: On average, CD8+ T cells showed more expanded clones than CD4+ T cells after ivuxolimab. At doses from 0.1 to 3.0 mg/kg, clonal expansion was seen in both CD4+ and CD8+ blood T cells between baseline and week 6. In partial responders in the 0.1-3.0 mg/kg groups, normalized peripheral clonal expansion was found to be among the lowest, especially among CD8+ T cells. The antigen specificity of the peripheral T cells that underwent clonal expansion was not determined. Low levels of normalized T-cell clonal expansion were also seen in some patients who did not respond.

For sequencing of the TCRbeta CDR3 region, genomic DNA was extracted from the sorted cells. The immunoSEQ Assay was used to sequence the TCRbeta CDR3 regions. Drawn from immuneACCESS, this table holds only the in-frame rearrangements with V and J called that TCRdb kept. Clones are partly lost; checked studies trace under half to an unresolved V gene and leave the rest unexplained. The sample yields around 84,000 clones; less than 85% were counted once. Around 0.51% of the sample lies in the top ten. The CDR3 measures 11 amino acids from cysteine to phenylalanine. Solely the CDR3 DNA is kept, with 33 bases framed from the first base. Trimming accounts for 3 bases at V and 14 bases at J, while the number of junction bases matched to no gene is 4. From a lookup of the germline V gene, CDR1 and CDR2 are SGHRS and YFSETQ. Patients with a history of autoimmune disease or receiving systemic immunosuppression were excluded from the trial. Peripheral blood for TCR sequencing was collected from all dose cohorts at baseline, on cycle 4 day 1, and on cycle 7 day 1. The samples were taken from a phase I, first-in-human, multicenter, open-label dose-escalation trial of ivuxolimab. Adults with locally advanced or metastatic melanoma, renal cell carcinoma, hepatocellular carcinoma or head and neck squamous cell carcinoma were enrolled in the trial. Before TCR sequencing, CD4+ T cells and CD8+ T cells from peripheral blood were sorted into separate populations.

Comment on this clone: Its antigen is still unknown. It has no much larger one-base neighbor in the sample; base qualities were not kept.

The chain is encoded by TRBV5-1 joined to TRBJ2-1, with 8 junctional bases fitting TRBD1. The sequence came from an adult with an advanced solid tumor such as melanoma, head and neck, liver or kidney cancer. Sequencing was performed on CD4+ or CD8+ T cells sorted from blood, taken in a trial of the OX40 agonist ivuxolimab. Here is the DNA: TGCGCCAGCAGCTCGGGACAGGTGGAGTTCTTC. This translates into CASSSGQVEFF.